This TCR beta chain was sequenced for a study of blood T cells in healthy people across ages. Study-level results: Donor CMV infection status was unknown, possibly confounding age-related changes in expanded clonotypes.

A few counts support this clonotype. The antigen is unknown. A second PCR of 7 to 11 cycles used a sample-barcoded 5' primer and a J-beta primer mix. All cDNA molecules were each tagged by a template-switch adaptor with 12 random nucleotides. One entry per CDR3 protein results from TCRdb running MiXCR on the 5' RACE reads. The sample lists approximately 800,000 distinct CDR3 sequences; 50% to 65% were seen once. Every sample yielded at least 7 million isolated PBMCs. Germline loops: CDR1 MNHEY, CDR2 SVGAGI. The V end was cut by 0 bases, the J end by 7 bases, with 12 bases between. CDR3 length: 14 residues.

This receptor was identified in a man aged 80 or over in good health. The sequenced sample consisted of blood. The J gene is TRBJ2-5, the V gene TRBV6-5, with D unresolved. Here the CDR3 DNA reads TGTGCCAGCAGTTACTCGATCGGCGGAATGACCCAGTACTTC. Translating gives CASSYSIGGMTQYF.